This TCR beta chain is from a study of CD8 T cells in Susac syndrome. From blood CD8+ and CD4+ T cells, the TCR beta chain was sequenced. CDR3 length equals 18 residues. V was pared by 4 bases and J by 3 bases, with 13 bases of the junction left unmatched. Looked up from germline, CDR1 is SGHRS and CDR2 is YFSETQ. RNA amounts of roughly 0.5 to 1 ug underwent reverse transcription with random hexamers. Across 54 Vbeta and 13 Jbeta, immunoSEQ multiplex PCR amplified TCR beta CDR3. TCRdb analysed the immunoSEQ multiplex PCR reads with MiXCR anew, one entry per CDR3 protein. The sample shows roughly 130,000 distinct CDR3 sequences, about 94% of them seen only once.

What was sequenced was CD4+ T cells from PBMCs. The TCR originated in a human donor with multiple sclerosis. The chain recombines TRBV5-1 with TRBJ2-7, with TRBD2 identical over 13 bases. This CDR3 reads CASSRGLAGTSGYYEQYF. The CDR3 coding sequence is TGCGCCAGCAGCCGGGGACTAGCGGGAACATCTGGGTACTACGAGCAGTACTTC.